What follows is one T cell receptor beta chain and its context. The antigen remains unidentified. These data originate in a study of T cells expressing NK-cell markers. Across the whole study: Sorted T-cell subsets CD3+CD56+NKG2C+, CD3+CD56+NKG2C- and CD3+CD56-NKG2C+ were TCR beta-sequenced.

Regarding the study as a whole: As a fraction of CD8+ T cells, dominant NKG2C+ clonotypes reached about 1.0-7.0% in six or seven donors. Whether expanded NKG2C+ T cell clones recognized HCMV stayed uncertain. One observes that, in a handful of donors, these clonotypes were also the leading ones within the CD3+CD56-NKG2C+ fraction.

With the 5' RACE reads reprocessed, TCRdb shows one record per CDR3 protein and no DNA. Recorded here are 450,000 to 600,000 distinct CDR3 sequences; the top ten clones represent less than 4.5%. Germline assignment: CDR1 KGHDR and CDR2 SFDVKD. The CDR3 consists of 16 residues. Material for sequencing was blood T cells: a sorted CD56 or NKG2C T cell subset, CD4+ or CD8+ T cells, or bulk PBMC T cells (not recorded which). The receptor was isolated from a man younger than 30 in good health. The V call is TRBV24-1, the J call TRBJ2-2; lacking DNA, the TRBD2 call made by TCRdb goes unchecked. Here the CDR3 reads CATSSKGLAATGELFF.